The next 7 T cell receptor beta chains were all read from a single sample in a study of blood T cell repertoires in COVID-19. TCRdb keeps only in-frame clones here, not all; method: immunoSEQ multiplex PCR. This sample has roughly 250,000 clones, with 80% to 90% found just once. Input material: peripheral blood. These TCRs come from a man in his forties with active or convalescent COVID-19.

V and J are TRBV30 and TRBJ2-2, with a possible D match to TRBD1 (7 bases). The V end was cut by 3 bases, the J end by 5 bases, with 16 bases between. The length of the CDR3 is 15 residues. Germline CDR1 GTSNPN, CDR2 SVGIG (reference sequence). The CDR3 loop reads CAWSNRGGLTGELFF. The DNA for the CDR3 is TGTGCCTGGAGCAACAGGGGAGGCCTGACCGGGGAGCTGTTTTTT.

This chain uses TRBV3-1 (or the pseudogene TRBV3-2) with TRBJ2-5; possibly TRBD1 for D (5 bases). The ends were cut back, 4 bases at V and 5 bases at J, with 8 bases in the middle. The CDR3 is made up of 12 amino acids. Germline assignment: CDR1 LGHDT and CDR2 YNNKEL (reference sequence). The CDR3 protein is CASSPKGETQYF. As DNA, the CDR3 is TGTGCCAGCAGCCCCAAGGGGGAGACCCAGTACTTC.

This clone has a single count. This chain links TRBV5-4 with TRBJ2-3; 8 bases line up with TRBD2. The V and J ends lost 0 bases and 3 bases, in that order; junction bases with no gene match: 9. Germline V lookup: CDR1 SGHNT, CDR2 YYREEE (reference sequence). The CDR3 spans 17 residues. This CDR3 reads CASSLEVAGILTDTQYF. DNA of the CDR3: TGTGCCAGCAGCTTGGAAGTAGCGGGGATTCTTACAGATACGCAGTATTTT.

This clone was found a few times. V gene TRBV19 combines with J gene TRBJ2-7, with D tentatively TRBD1 (5 bases). Germline loops: CDR1 LNHDA, CDR2 SQIVND (reference sequence). This CDR3 contains 15 residues. V lost 4 bases to trimming and J lost 3 bases, with 16 bases between them. CDR3 amino acids: CASSTNWGGSYEQYF. The CDR3 DNA is TGTGCCAGTAGTACCAACTGGGGCGGTAGCTACGAGCAGTACTTC.

V is TRBV25-1 and J is TRBJ2-1; TRBD1 might be the D (6 bases). V dropped 3 bases and J dropped 9 bases, with 9 bases sitting between them. Per the germline V gene, CDR1 is MGHDK and CDR2 is SYGVNS. The CDR3 spans 12 residues. DNA for the CDR3: TGTGCCAGCAGTGATCAGGGGATTGAGCAGTTCTTC. It specifies CASSDQGIEQFF.

The chain is built from TRBV7-9 and TRBJ2-3, with TRBD2 matching 8 bases. There are 15 residues in the CDR3. Per the germline V gene, CDR1 is SEHNR and CDR2 is FQNEAQ (reference sequence). V lost 3 bases and J lost 6; bases outside the gene matches: 8. CDR3 sequence (DNA): TGTGCCAGCAGCTTCGGCCCGGGGGGGGAGGATACGCAGTATTTT. Translation gives CASSFGPGGEDTQYF.

This clone has more than one count but fewer than ten. V is TRBV12-3 or TRBV12-4 and J is TRBJ2-1; D perhaps matches TRBD2 (6 bases). V was trimmed by 4 bases and J by 8 bases, leaving 12 bases between them. The CDR3 is made up of 13 amino acids. CDR3 DNA sequence: TGTGCCAGCAGTTACTTAGCGGTTCATGAGCAGTTCTTC. As protein: CASSYLAVHEQFF.